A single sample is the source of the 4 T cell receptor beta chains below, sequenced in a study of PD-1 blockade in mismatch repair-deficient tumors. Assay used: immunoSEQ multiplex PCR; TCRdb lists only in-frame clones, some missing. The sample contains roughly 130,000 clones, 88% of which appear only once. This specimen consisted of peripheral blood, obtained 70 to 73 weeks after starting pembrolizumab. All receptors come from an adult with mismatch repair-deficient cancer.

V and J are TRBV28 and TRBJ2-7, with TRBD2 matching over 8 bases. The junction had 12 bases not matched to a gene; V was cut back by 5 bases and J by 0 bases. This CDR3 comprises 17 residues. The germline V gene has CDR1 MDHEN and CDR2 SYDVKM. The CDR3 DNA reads TGTGCCAGCAGTCCTAACAGGGCGCGGGAGGCCTCCTACGAGCAGTACTTC. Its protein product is CASSPNRAREASYEQYF.

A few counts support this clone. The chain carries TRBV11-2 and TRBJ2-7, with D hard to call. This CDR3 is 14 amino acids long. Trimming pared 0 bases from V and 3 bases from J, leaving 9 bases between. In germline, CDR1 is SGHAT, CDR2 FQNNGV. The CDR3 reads CASSLDSGLYEQYF. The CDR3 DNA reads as TGTGCCAGCAGCTTAGACAGTGGGCTCTACGAGCAGTACTTC.

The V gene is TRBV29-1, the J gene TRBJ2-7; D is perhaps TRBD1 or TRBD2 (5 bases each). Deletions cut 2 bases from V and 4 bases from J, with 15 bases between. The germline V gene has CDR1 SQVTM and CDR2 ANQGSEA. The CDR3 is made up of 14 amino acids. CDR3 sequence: CSVERDAEGYEQYF. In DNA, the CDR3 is TGCAGCGTTGAAAGGGACGCCGAGGGGTACGAGCAGTACTTC.

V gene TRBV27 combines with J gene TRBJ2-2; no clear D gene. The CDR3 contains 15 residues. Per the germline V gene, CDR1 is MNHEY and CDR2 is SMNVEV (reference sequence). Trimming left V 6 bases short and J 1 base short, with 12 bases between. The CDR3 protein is CASSGLGRNTGELFF. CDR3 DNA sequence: TGTGCCAGCAGCGGCCTGGGCAGGAACACCGGGGAGCTGTTTTTT.